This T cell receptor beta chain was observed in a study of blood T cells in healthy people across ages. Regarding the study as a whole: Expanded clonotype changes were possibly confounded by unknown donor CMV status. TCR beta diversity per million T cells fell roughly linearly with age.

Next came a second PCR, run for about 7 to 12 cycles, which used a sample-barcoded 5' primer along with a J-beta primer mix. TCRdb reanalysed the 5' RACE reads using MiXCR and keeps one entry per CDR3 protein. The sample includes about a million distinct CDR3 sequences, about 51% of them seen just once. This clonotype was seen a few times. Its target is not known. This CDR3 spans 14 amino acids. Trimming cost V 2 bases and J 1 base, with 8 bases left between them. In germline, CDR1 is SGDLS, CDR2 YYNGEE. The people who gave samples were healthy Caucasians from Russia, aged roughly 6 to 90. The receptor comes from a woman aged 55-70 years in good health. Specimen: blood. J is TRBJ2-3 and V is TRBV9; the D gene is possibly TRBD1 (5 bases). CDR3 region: CASSVLTGTDTQYF. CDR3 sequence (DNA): TGTGCCAGCAGCGTCCTGACAGGCACAGATACGCAGTATTTT.